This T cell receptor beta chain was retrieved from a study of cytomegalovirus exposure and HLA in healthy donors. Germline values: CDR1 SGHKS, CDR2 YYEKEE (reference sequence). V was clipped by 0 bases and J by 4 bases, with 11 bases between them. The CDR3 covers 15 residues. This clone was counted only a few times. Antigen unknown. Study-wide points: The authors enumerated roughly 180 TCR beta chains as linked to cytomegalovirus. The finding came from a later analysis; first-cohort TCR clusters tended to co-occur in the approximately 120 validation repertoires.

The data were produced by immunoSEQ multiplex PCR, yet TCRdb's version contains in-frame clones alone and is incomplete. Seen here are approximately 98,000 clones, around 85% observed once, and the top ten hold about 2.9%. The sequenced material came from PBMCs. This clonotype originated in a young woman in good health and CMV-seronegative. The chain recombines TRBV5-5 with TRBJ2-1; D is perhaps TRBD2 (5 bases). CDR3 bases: TGTGCCAGCAGCTTGGCCGCGGAGGATTACAATGAGCAGTTCTTC. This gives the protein CASSLAAEDYNEQFF.